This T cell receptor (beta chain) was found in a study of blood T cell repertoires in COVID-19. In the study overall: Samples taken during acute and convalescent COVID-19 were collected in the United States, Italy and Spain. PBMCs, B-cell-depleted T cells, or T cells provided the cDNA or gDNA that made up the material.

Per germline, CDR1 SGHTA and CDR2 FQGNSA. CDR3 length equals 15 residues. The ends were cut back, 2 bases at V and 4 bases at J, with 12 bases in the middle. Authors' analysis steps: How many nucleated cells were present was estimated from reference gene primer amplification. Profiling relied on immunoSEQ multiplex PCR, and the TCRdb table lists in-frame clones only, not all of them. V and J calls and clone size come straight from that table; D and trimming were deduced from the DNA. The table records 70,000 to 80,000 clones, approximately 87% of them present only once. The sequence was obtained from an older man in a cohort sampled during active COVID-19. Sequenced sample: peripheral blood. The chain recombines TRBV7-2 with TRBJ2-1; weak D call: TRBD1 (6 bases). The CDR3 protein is CASSLSQGRYNEQFF. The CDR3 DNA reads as TGTGCCAGCAGCTTATCACAGGGAAGGTACAATGAGCAGTTCTTC.